This entry concerns a single TCR beta chain. TCRdb keeps only in-frame clones here, not all; method: immunoSEQ multiplex PCR. The sample comprises over a million clones, over 95% of which are singletons, and approximately 1% rests with the top ten. The data originate from a study of shared clonotypes between healthy human individuals. The germline V gene encodes CDR1 LNHDA and CDR2 SQIVND (reference sequence). Trimming took 4 bases from V and 0 from J, leaving 13 bases between them. This CDR3 has 15 residues. Sequenced input: naive CD4+ T cells sorted from blood. Stated subset: CD45RA+ positively selected. The V gene is TRBV19, the J gene TRBJ2-7, with D possibly matching TRBD2 (6 bases). The clonotype comes from a man aged 30-40 years in good health. In nucleotides, the CDR3 is TGTGCCAGTAGTACCGCCGGGAGTCCCTCCTACGAGCAGTACTTC. Encoded protein: CASSTAGSPSYEQYF.